The clone carrying this T cell receptor (beta chain) was picked up a small number of times. The entry originates in a study of cytomegalovirus exposure and HLA in healthy donors. Primers for the PCR totalled 60 Vbeta and 13 Jbeta. Sequencing used immunoSEQ multiplex PCR; TCRdb keeps in-frame clones, though not all of them. Here the sample spans some 200,000 clones, roughly 80% being singletons. The CDR3 has 15 amino acids. Germline V gene lookup returns CDR1 SGHTA and CDR2 FQGTGA. V lost 4 bases and J lost 3, with 13 bases in between. Sequencing used PBMCs. The receptor was derived from a man in his fifties or sixties in good health and CMV-seronegative. The chain joins TRBV7-3 to TRBJ2-1; D perhaps matches TRBD2 (6 bases). The CDR3 loop reads CASSSWGERYNEQFF. The CDR3 DNA sequence: TGTGCCAGCAGCTCATGGGGGGAACGCTACAATGAGCAGTTCTTC.